The 29 T cell receptor beta chains below all came from one sample that was sequenced in a study of blood T cell repertoires in COVID-19. TCRdb keeps only in-frame clones here, not all; method: immunoSEQ multiplex PCR. The sample contains approximately 25,000 clones, roughly 72% of which appear only once. The specimen sequenced was peripheral blood. These receptors were obtained from a woman of 80 years or more with acute or convalescent COVID-19.

V is TRBV7-2 and J is TRBJ1-2, with D possibly being TRBD1 (6 bases). V gave up 0 bases and J gave up 1 base, with 15 bases separating them. Germline CDR1 reads SGHTA; CDR2 reads FQGNSA. The CDR3 spans 17 residues. This CDR3 reads CASSLAAGRGLNYGYTF. The CDR3 nucleotides read TGTGCCAGCAGCTTAGCGGCGGGCAGGGGCCTTAACTATGGCTACACCTTC.

This clone occurred a few times. The chain combines TRBV6-6 with TRBJ2-7; TRBD1 agrees at 8 bases. Germline values: CDR1 MNHNY, CDR2 SVGAGI (reference sequence). The CDR3 runs 14 residues. With 5 bases clipped from V and 5 bases from J, the junction kept 8 bases outside the gene matches. The chain's CDR3 is CASSPRTGLNEQYF. Here the CDR3 DNA reads TGTGCCAGCAGTCCCCGGACAGGGCTCAACGAGCAGTACTTC.

The chain joins TRBV5-4 to TRBJ1-1; tentative D call: TRBD1 (6 bases). Trimming removed 3 bases at V and 5 bases at J, with 17 bases between. CDR1 and CDR2 (germline): SGHNT, YYREEE (reference sequence). The CDR3 contains 15 residues. The CDR3 region has the DNA TGTGCCAGCAGCTCAAAGGCCAGGGGAAAGACTGAAGCTTTCTTT. As protein: CASSSKARGKTEAFF.

This clone turned up a few times. This chain joins TRBV9 and TRBJ1-3, with unresolved D. The germline CDR1 and CDR2 sequences are SGDLS and YYNGEE. The CDR3 runs to 15 residues. V was trimmed by 4 bases and J by 0 bases, leaving 11 bases between them. The CDR3 loop reads CASSYDTNSGNTIYF. The CDR3 bases are TGTGCCAGCAGCTACGACACCAACTCTGGAAACACCATATATTTT. Variable domain in full (rest from reference TRBV9 and TRBJ1-3): DSGVTQTPKHLITATGQRVTLRCSPRSGDLSVYWYQQSLDQGLQFLIQYYNGEERAKGNILERFSAQQFPDLHSELNLSSLELGDSALYFCASSYDTNSGNTIYFGEGSWLTVV.

The chain couples TRBV7-2 to TRBJ2-2, with D perhaps TRBD2 (6 bases). This CDR3 region has 14 residues. Trimming shortened V by 5 bases and J by 2 bases, and 9 bases separated the two germline ends. Germline V CDR1 and CDR2: SGHTA, FQGNSA. CDR3 sequence: CASSPDYNTGELFF. CDR3 coding DNA: TGTGCCAGCAGCCCGGACTACAACACCGGGGAGCTGTTTTTT.

The CDR3 DNA reads TGTGCCACCAGCAGAGGTCAGGACAGGGGCCCCGATGGGCCCCAGCATTTT. Translation gives CATSRGQDRGPDGPQHF. The rearrangement uses TRBV15 and TRBJ1-5, with 9 bases identical to TRBD1. The CDR3 is made up of 17 amino acids. The germline V gene has CDR1 LNHNV and CDR2 YYDKDF (reference sequence). The junction had 13 bases not matched to a gene; V was cut back by 1 base and J by 9 bases. The whole variable domain, filled in from reference TRBV15 and TRBJ1-5, reads DAMVIQNPRYQVTQFGKPVTLSCSQTLNHNVMYWYQQKSSQAPKLLFHYYDKDFNNEADTPDNFQSRRPNTSFCFLDIRSPGLGDTAMYLCATSRGQDRGPDGPQHFGDGTRLSIL.

This clone was counted only a few times. The CDR3 coding sequence is TGTGCCAGCAGATCTAGCGGGCTGGCGTACGAGCAGTACTTC. It codes for CASRSSGLAYEQYF. The rearrangement uses TRBV6-6 and TRBJ2-7, with 8 bases that match TRBD2. V dropped 6 bases and J dropped 4; count of bases not matched to a gene: 8. The germline CDR1 and CDR2 sequences are MNHNY and SVGAGI (reference sequence). This CDR3 spans 14 amino acids.

The chain has TRBV2 and TRBJ1-1; 7 positions agree with TRBD1. This CDR3 is 12 amino acids long. The germline V gene has CDR1 SNHLY and CDR2 FYNNEI. With 6 bases clipped from V and 7 bases from J, the junction kept 5 bases outside the gene matches. CDR3 loop: CASSDTGVEAFF. Written as DNA, the CDR3 is TGTGCCAGCAGCGATACAGGGGTTGAAGCTTTCTTT.

This clone was counted between two and nine times. The chain uses TRBV28 and TRBJ1-5, with D possibly TRBD1 on 5 matching bases. Germline V gene sequence: CDR1 MDHEN, CDR2 SYDVKM. The germline V and J ends were trimmed by 8 bases and 7 bases, with 18 bases remaining between them. This CDR3 is built from 14 residues. The CDR3 DNA reads TGTGCCAGCGTCTCCTCCGGGACTTGGCAGCCCCAGCATTTT. Translation: CASVSSGTWQPQHF.

The chain has TRBV18 and TRBJ1-1, with 7 bases matching TRBD1. Germline-derived CDR1 and CDR2 are KGHSH and LQKENI. The CDR3 is 14 residues long. V was pared by 3 bases and J by 1 base, with 2 bases of the junction left unmatched. The CDR3 here is CASSPGTANTEAFF. The CDR3 DNA reads TGTGCCAGCTCACCGGGGACAGCGAACACTGAAGCTTTCTTT.

This clone came up a few times. The V and J genes are TRBV6-6 and TRBJ2-3, with 9 bases that match TRBD2. Germline V lookup: CDR1 MNHNY, CDR2 SVGAGI (reference sequence). The CDR3 runs to 14 residues. J was trimmed by 6 bases and V by 1 base; bases with no gene match: 2. The CDR3 loop is CASSYLREGDTQYF. The CDR3 DNA sequence: TGTGCCAGCAGTTACTTGCGGGAGGGGGATACGCAGTATTTT.

This chain uses TRBV2 with TRBJ1-4, with no clear D. The length of the CDR3 is 12 residues. Germline V CDR1 and CDR2: SNHLY, FYNNEI. The V end was cut by 3 bases, the J end by 11 bases, with 10 bases between. The chain's CDR3 is CASSDQFGKLFF. Here the CDR3 DNA reads TGTGCCAGCAGTGACCAGTTCGGGAAACTGTTTTTT.

The gene calls are TRBV3-1 (or the pseudogene TRBV3-2) and TRBJ2-7; the match to TRBD2 covers 11 bases. The germline CDR1 and CDR2 sequences are LGHDT and YNNKEL (reference sequence). Germline trimming cut 4 bases from V and 2 bases from J; bases unmatched to any gene: 7. This CDR3 region has 16 residues. For the CDR3, the DNA is TGTGCCAGCAGCCGAGACCCTAGCGGGGGGCCCTACGAGCAGTACTTC. This encodes CASSRDPSGGPYEQYF.

This rearrangement joins TRBV28 to TRBJ2-5; TRBD1 matches at 7 bases. The CDR3 has 14 amino acids. Germline V gene data show CDR1 as MDHEN and CDR2 as SYDVKM. Unmatched junction bases numbered 8, after V lost 5 bases and J lost 5 bases. The CDR3 region has the DNA TGTGCCAGCAGTAGACAGGGCTATAGGGAGACCCAGTACTTC. It is translated as CASSRQGYRETQYF.

The rearrangement uses TRBV19 and TRBJ1-1; no clear D. Germline CDR1 LNHDA, CDR2 SQIVND (reference sequence). This CDR3 spans 14 amino acids. Trimming stripped 3 bases from V and 4 bases from J, with 12 bases between. CDR3 region: CASSISQEITEAFF. DNA of the CDR3: TGTGCCAGTAGTATCTCTCAGGAAATCACTGAAGCTTTCTTT.

The V gene is TRBV15, the J gene TRBJ2-7; TRBD2 might be the D (5 bases). The CDR3 spans 15 residues. The V and J ends lost 1 base and 5 bases respectively, with 15 bases between them. The germline V gene has CDR1 LNHNV and CDR2 YYDKDF (reference sequence). DNA for the CDR3: TGTGCCACCAGCAGAGCGGTCGGGAAGGGTAACGAGCAGTACTTC. Translation: CATSRAVGKGNEQYF.

This sequence joins TRBV2 and TRBJ2-7; D possibly corresponds to TRBD2 (5 bases). V lost 7 bases and J 0 bases, leaving 7 bases between the germline ends. Looked up from germline, CDR1 is SNHLY and CDR2 is FYNNEI. CDR3 length: 12 residues. CDR3 DNA: TGTGCCAGCACCCGGGGCTCCTACGAGCAGTACTTC. This gives the protein CASTRGSYEQYF.

This sequence joins TRBV3-1 (or the pseudogene TRBV3-2) and TRBJ2-7; D gene ambiguous. CDR3 length: 18 amino acids. Germline CDR1 LGHDT, CDR2 YNNKEL (reference sequence). Trimming stripped 0 bases from V and 2 bases from J, with 20 bases between. CDR3 nucleotides: TGTGCCAGCAGCCAAGATTGCAGGATTGCGTTCTTGGCCTACGAGCAGTACTTC. Translation: CASSQDCRIAFLAYEQYF.

The chain links TRBV6-1 to TRBJ2-5; maybe TRBD2 (7 bases). This CDR3 is 16 amino acids long. Germline values: CDR1 MNHNS, CDR2 SASEGT. Trimming cost V 2 bases and J 1 base, with 14 bases left between them. CDR3 coding DNA: TGTGCCAGCAGTGAACTGGGCGGGGGCCCCCAAGAGACCCAGTACTTC. This encodes CASSELGGGPQETQYF.

The J gene is TRBJ2-5, the V gene TRBV28; possibly TRBD1 for D (5 bases). CDR3 size: 16 residues. Looked up from germline, CDR1 is MDHEN and CDR2 is SYDVKM. Trimming removed 2 bases from V and 4 bases from J, with 17 bases in between. The CDR3 is CASSLKLGFRGETQYF. The CDR3 coding sequence is TGTGCCAGCAGTTTAAAATTGGGGTTTAGGGGAGAGACCCAGTACTTC.

This rearrangement joins TRBV30 to TRBJ1-1, with 10 bases fitting TRBD1. Germline CDR1 GTSNPN, CDR2 SVGIG (reference sequence). The junction had 3 bases not matched to a gene; V was cut back by 1 base and J by 4 bases. CDR3 length: 14 residues. Here the CDR3 reads CAWSGGDRGTEAFF. The CDR3 region has the DNA TGTGCCTGGAGTGGGGGGGACAGGGGCACTGAAGCTTTCTTT.

This chain links TRBV7-2 with TRBJ2-7; TRBD1 is a possible D gene (6 bases). The germline CDR1 and CDR2 sequences are SGHTA and FQGNSA. The CDR3 loop spans 14 amino acids. The V end lost 5 bases, the J end lost 2 bases, and 13 bases lay between the germline ends. The CDR3 bases are TGTGCCAGCAGCACTAGGACAGAAACCTACGAGCAGTACTTC. Translation gives CASSTRTETYEQYF.

The CDR3 nucleotides read TGTGCCAGTAGGAGGACTGTGAATGAAAAACTGTTTTTT. It specifies CASRRTVNEKLFF. V usage is TRBV19 and J usage is TRBJ1-4, with D unresolved. The CDR3 has 13 amino acids. Germline loops: CDR1 LNHDA, CDR2 SQIVND (reference sequence). Trimming took 6 bases from V and 5 from J, leaving 10 bases between them.

This sequence joins TRBV30 and TRBJ1-2; possible D gene TRBD1, 6 bases. This CDR3 is built from 11 residues. Trimming took 3 bases from V and 9 from J, leaving 11 bases between them. Germline CDR1 is GTSNPN and CDR2 is SVGIG (reference sequence). The CDR3 nucleotides read TGTGCCTGGAGGCACCAGGGGAGCTACACCTTC. Its protein is CAWRHQGSYTF.

The chain couples TRBV5-1 to TRBJ2-3, with D perhaps matching TRBD1 (5 bases). The germline CDR1 and CDR2 sequences are SGHRS and YFSETQ. V lost 2 bases and J lost 1, with 8 bases in between. The CDR3 is 14 amino acids. The CDR3 spells CASSLRGGTDTQYF. The CDR3 region has the DNA TGCGCCAGCAGCTTAAGGGGTGGCACAGATACGCAGTATTTT.

The CDR3 bases are TGTGCCAGCAGCCCTCTCGCTGGGCTCACAGATACGCAGTATTTT. As protein: CASSPLAGLTDTQYF. This chain joins TRBV11-2 and TRBJ2-3, with D unresolved. Trimming removed 5 bases from V and 2 bases from J, with 14 bases in between. Germline V gene lookup returns CDR1 SGHAT and CDR2 FQNNGV. The CDR3 runs to 15 residues. The complete variable domain, with remaining parts taken from reference TRBV11-2 and TRBJ2-3, reads EAGVAQSPRYKIIEKRQSVAFWCNPISGHATLYWYQQILGQGPKLLIQFQNNGVVDDSQLPKDRFSAERLKGVDSTLKIQPAKLEDSAVYLCASSPLAGLTDTQYFGPGTRLTVL.

The chain combines TRBV12-3 or TRBV12-4 with TRBJ1-2; D possibly corresponds to TRBD1 (5 bases). This CDR3 has 13 residues. Between the trimmed V and J ends, which lost 7 bases and 4 bases, there was a span of 13 bases. The CDR3 region is CASNWGESYGYTF. As DNA, the CDR3 is TGTGCCAGCAACTGGGGGGAATCCTATGGCTACACCTTC.

This chain connects TRBV6-5 to TRBJ2-7, with TRBD2 identical over 7 bases. This CDR3 is built from 13 residues. The V gene end was trimmed by 6 bases and the J gene end by 4 bases; junction bases not matched to a gene: 6. Germline assignment: CDR1 MNHEY and CDR2 SVGAGI. The CDR3 DNA reads TGTGCCAGCAGGGCAGGACTAGATTACGAGCAGTACTTC. It is translated as CASRAGLDYEQYF.

This clone occurred a few times. V usage is TRBV27 and J usage is TRBJ1-1; D is possibly TRBD1 (5 bases). The CDR3 totals 13 residues. Per germline, CDR1 MNHEY and CDR2 SMNVEV (reference sequence). The V and J ends lost 5 bases and 1 base respectively, with 8 bases between them. The CDR3 region is CASSLGANTEAFF. In nucleotides, the CDR3 is TGTGCCAGCAGTCTAGGGGCGAACACTGAAGCTTTCTTT.